Listed below are T cell receptor beta chains from one sample, sequenced in a study of blood T cell repertoires in COVID-19. Using immunoSEQ multiplex PCR, the repertoire was profiled, and TCRdb retains in-frame clones only, with some absent. The sample lists about 380,000 clones; 90% were seen once. The sample was peripheral blood. These receptor sequences come from a man aged 18 to 30 with active or convalescent COVID-19. CDR3s include the opening cysteine and the closing phenylalanine or tryptophan. The D gene is left open where the match is weak. Clone size is given for some rows only: seen once, a few or many times, or a class if the clone is expanded.

d_gene	j_gene	v_gene	abundance	CDR3aa	CDR3nt
TRBD1	TRBJ2-2	TRBV13	-	CASSLGDRVNTGELFF	TGTGCCAGCAGCTTAGGGGACAGGGTTAACACCGGGGAGCTGTTTTTT
-	TRBJ2-6	TRBV3-1/TRBV3-2	-	CASSQTRRASGANVLTF	TGTGCCAGCAGCCAAACGAGACGGGCCTCTGGGGCCAACGTGCTGACTTTC
-	TRBJ1-2	TRBV24-1	-	CATSDLPHEGYTF	TGTGCCACCAGTGATTTGCCCCACGAGGGCTACACCTTC
TRBD2	TRBJ2-1	TRBV7-8	-	CASSLTGTSGGAWEQFF	TGTGCCAGCAGCTTAACTGGGACTAGCGGGGGGGCATGGGAGCAGTTCTTC
TRBD2	TRBJ2-3	TRBV7-3	-	CASSLTSGGATDTQYF	TGTGCCAGCAGCTTGACTAGCGGGGGGGCCACAGATACGCAGTATTTT
TRBD1	TRBJ1-1	TRBV28	once	CASSPTTTGGTEAFF	TGTGCCAGCAGTCCCACTACCACAGGGGGCACTGAAGCTTTCTTT
-	TRBJ2-1	TRBV6-2/TRBV6-3	-	CASSYVSVSYNEQFF	TGTGCCAGCAGTTACGTGTCAGTATCCTACAATGAGCAGTTCTTC
TRBD2	TRBJ2-1	TRBV3-1/TRBV3-2	-	CASSQEQDHTSGGQFNEQFF	TGTGCCAGCAGCCAAGAGCAGGACCATACTAGCGGGGGGCAGTTCAATGAGCAGTTCTTC
-	TRBJ1-5	TRBV27	-	CASSLVSGLNQPQHF	TGTGCCAGCAGTTTAGTATCGGGGTTAAATCAGCCCCAGCATTTT
TRBD1	TRBJ1-5	TRBV19	-	CASSIGQGAGQPQHF	TGTGCCAGTAGTATAGGGCAGGGGGCGGGACAGCCCCAGCATTTT
-	TRBJ1-2	TRBV18	-	CASSPSAILGDNYGYTF	TGTGCCAGCTCACCATCAGCGATTTTAGGGGATAACTATGGCTACACCTTC
TRBD2	TRBJ2-5	TRBV6-5	-	CASSFTSATRPTQYF	TGTGCCAGCAGTTTTACTAGCGCCACGCGGCCCACCCAGTACTTC
-	TRBJ1-5	TRBV18	-	CASHDSINQPQHF	TGTGCCAGTCATGACAGTATCAATCAGCCCCAGCATTTT
-	TRBJ1-3	TRBV7-6	once	CASSESGENGNTIYF	TGTGCCAGCAGCGAAAGTGGGGAGAATGGAAACACCATATATTTT
-	TRBJ2-1	TRBV19	-	CATRGANNEQFF	TGTGCCACCCGTGGGGCTAACAATGAGCAGTTCTTC
-	TRBJ2-5	TRBV7-2	-	CASSLRAGQTQYF	TGTGCCAGCAGCTTAAGGGCGGGCCAGACCCAGTACTTC
-	TRBJ1-5	TRBV6-2/TRBV6-3	-	CASSYGSRSYQPQHF	TGTGCCAGCAGTTACGGGTCTAGATCCTATCAGCCCCAGCATTTT
TRBD1	TRBJ1-5	TRBV7-9	-	CASSRTGGGRQPQHF	TGTGCCAGCAGCCGGACAGGGGGGGGTCGACAGCCCCAGCATTTT
TRBD1	TRBJ1-5	TRBV28	few	CASSPTGGGNQPQHF	TGTGCCAGCAGTCCGACAGGGGGAGGCAATCAGCCCCAGCATTTT
TRBD1	TRBJ1-6	TRBV4-3	-	CASSQETGSSYNSPLHF	TGCGCCAGCAGCCAGGAGACAGGGAGCTCCTATAATTCACCCCTCCACTTT
-	TRBJ2-2	TRBV6-5	few	CASSYGRNTGELFF	TGTGCCAGCAGTTACGGGCGGAACACCGGGGAGCTGTTTTTT
TRBD1	TRBJ1-6	TRBV6-5	-	CASSRGTGGNSPLHF	TGTGCCAGCAGTAGAGGGACAGGGGGTAATTCACCCCTCCACTTT
-	TRBJ2-4	TRBV20-1	-	CSASADRENIQYF	TGCAGTGCCAGTGCGGACAGAGAAAACATTCAGTACTTC
TRBD2	TRBJ2-2	TRBV27	-	CASSTLAGAPGELFF	TGTGCCAGCAGTACCCTAGCGGGAGCGCCGGGGGAGCTGTTTTTT
-	TRBJ1-6	TRBV9	-	CASSLTGVRNSPLHF	TGTGCCAGCAGCCTGACAGGTGTTCGTAATTCACCCCTCCACTTT
-	TRBJ1-3	TRBV1	-	CTSSQDVGRLTGNTIYF	TGCACCAGCAGCCAAGACGTCGGCAGGTTGACTGGAAACACCATATATTTT
TRBD2	TRBJ2-2	TRBV7-9	once	CASTWEGLNTGELFF	TGTGCCAGCACCTGGGAGGGATTAAACACCGGGGAGCTGTTTTTT
-	TRBJ1-2	TRBV27	-	CASSSGDLGRGYTF	TGTGCCAGCAGTTCAGGGGATTTGGGTCGGGGCTACACCTTC
-	TRBJ2-4	TRBV7-9	-	CASSRPRDTNGNIQYF	TGTGCCAGCAGCAGACCCCGGGACACAAACGGCAACATTCAGTACTTC
-	TRBJ2-4	TRBV25-1	-	CASSESRGGMRYF	TGTGCCAGCAGTGAATCGCGGGGCGGGATGCGGTACTTC
-	TRBJ1-6	TRBV5-1	once	CASSLGDNNSPLHF	TGCGCCAGCAGCTTAGGGGACAATAATTCACCCCTCCACTTT
TRBD1	TRBJ2-7	TRBV29-1	-	CSVGLKNRGGEQYF	TGCAGCGTTGGTCTGAAGAACAGGGGCGGGGAGCAGTACTTC
TRBD1	TRBJ2-2	TRBV5-1	few	CASSDLRDRGTGELFF	TGCGCCAGCAGCGATCTACGGGACAGGGGCACCGGGGAGCTGTTTTTT
TRBD2	TRBJ2-1	TRBV27	-	CASSGLGRGAYNEQFF	TGTGCCAGCAGTGGCCTTGGGCGGGGGGCCTACAATGAGCAGTTCTTC
-	TRBJ2-2	TRBV7-9	-	CASSPPGSNTGELFF	TGTGCCAGCAGCCCCCCTGGTAGCAACACCGGGGAGCTGTTTTTT
-	TRBJ1-2	TRBV18	-	CASSAGTSYGYTF	TGTGCCAGCTCTGCCGGGACTTCCTATGGCTACACCTTC
TRBD2	TRBJ2-7	TRBV19	-	CASSRGGSGTSYEQYF	TGTGCCAGTAGCCGGGGGGGGAGCGGGACCTCCTACGAGCAGTACTTC
TRBD2	TRBJ2-1	TRBV4-2	once	CASSRERGGPDEQFF	TGTGCCAGCAGCCGTGAGCGGGGGGGTCCGGATGAGCAGTTCTTC
-	TRBJ1-1	TRBV19	-	CASTLWTGGSSKAFF	TGTGCCAGTACCCTTTGGACGGGGGGCTCATCGAAGGCTTTCTTT
TRBD1	TRBJ1-1	TRBV4-3	-	CASSTRGRGTEAFF	TGCGCCAGCAGCACCAGGGGGCGCGGCACTGAAGCTTTCTTT
-	TRBJ1-6	TRBV6-5	-	CASRSLLNSPLHF	TGTGCCAGCAGGTCACTTTTGAATTCACCCCTCCACTTT
-	TRBJ1-2	TRBV28	-	CASISRRGGGYTF	TGTGCCAGCATATCTCGGCGGGGAGGAGGCTACACCTTC
-	TRBJ2-7	TRBV14	-	CASSQGRTVTYEQYF	TGTGCCAGCAGCCAAGGCCGGACAGTTACCTACGAGCAGTACTTC
-	TRBJ1-6	TRBV27	-	CASSLYDPAREDWNNSPLHF	TGTGCCAGCAGTTTATACGACCCTGCCAGGGAGGATTGGAATAATTCACCCCTCCACTTT